Following are 26 T cell receptor beta chains from one sample sequenced in a study of control samples from healthy donors and cancer patients. Data came from immunoSEQ multiplex PCR; TCRdb stores just in-frame clones and leaves some out. Of 100,000 to 150,000 clones in the sample, roughly 90% were seen once. Material for sequencing was blood. Receptor source: a man between 35 and 55 years old in good health.

The chain has TRBV2 and TRBJ1-3; D is unclear. Between the trimmed V and J ends, which lost 11 bases and 4 bases, there was a span of 15 bases. The CDR3 extends over 13 amino acids. Germline lookup yields CDR1 SNHLY and CDR2 FYNNEI. In DNA form, the CDR3 reads TGTGCCTCAGCGGGAGGAGGAGGAAACACCATATATTTT. This codes for CASAGGGGNTIYF.

The chain joins TRBV9 to TRBJ2-5, with TRBD2 matching 9 bases. CDR3 size: 16 residues. J was trimmed by 3 bases and V by 0 bases; bases with no gene match: 6. The germline V gene has CDR1 SGDLS and CDR2 YYNGEE. The CDR3 sequence is CASSVGSGGLEETQYF. The CDR3 nucleotides are TGTGCCAGCAGCGTAGGGAGCGGGGGGCTGGAAGAGACCCAGTACTTC.

The V and J genes are TRBV28 and TRBJ2-7; D is undetermined. From germline, CDR1 is MDHEN and CDR2 SYDVKM. Trimming removed 5 bases from V and 5 bases from J, with 7 bases in between. This CDR3 has 11 amino acids. The CDR3 coding sequence is TGTGCCAGCAGTCCGGCACACGAGCAGTACTTC. Protein: CASSPAHEQYF.

The chain links TRBV24-1 to TRBJ1-2; D unclear. The germline V gene encodes CDR1 KGHDR and CDR2 SFDVKD. The V end was cut by 1 base, the J end by 5 bases, with 4 bases between. The CDR3 is made up of 12 amino acids. DNA for the CDR3: TGTGCCACCAGTGATTTTGGATATGGCTACACCTTC. Translated, it gives CATSDFGYGYTF.

V is TRBV6-5 and J is TRBJ2-7, with D perhaps TRBD1 (7 bases). V was pared by 7 bases and J by 6 bases, with 22 bases between. Germline V lookup: CDR1 MNHEY, CDR2 SVGAGI. The CDR3 totals 15 residues. CDR3 residues: CASTLRGEIRTEQYF. As DNA, the CDR3 is TGTGCCAGCACGCTCAGGGGGGAAATACGGACCGAGCAGTACTTC.

CDR3: CASSLLQRGDYNEQFF. The DNA of the CDR3 is TGTGCCAGCAGCCTTCTTCAGCGGGGGGATTACAATGAGCAGTTCTTC. The chain combines TRBV7-6 with TRBJ2-1, with 9 bases lining up with TRBD2. Germline assignment: CDR1 SGHVS and CDR2 FNYEAQ. CDR3 length: 16 residues. V dropped 5 bases and J dropped 4; count of bases not matched to a gene: 9. Using reference TRBV7-6 and TRBJ2-1 for the parts outside the CDR3, the full variable domain is GAGVSQSPRYKVTKRGQDVALRCDPISGHVSLYWYRQALGQGPEFLTYFNYEAQQDKSGLPNDRFSAERPEGSISTLTIQRTEQRDSAMYRCASSLLQRGDYNEQFFGPGTRLTVL.

This chain connects TRBV19 to TRBJ1-3, with D perhaps TRBD1 (6 bases). The CDR3 spans 20 residues. Germline CDR1 LNHDA, CDR2 SQIVND (reference sequence). With 9 bases removed from V and 0 bases from J, the gap between germline ends came to 30 bases. CDR3 amino acids: CASQQRKKPGHGISGNTIYF. The DNA of the CDR3 is TGTGCCAGCCAACAACGGAAAAAACCGGGACACGGCATCTCTGGAAACACCATATATTTT.

The table lists this clone with a few counts. The same CDR3 arises from other DNA sequences in this sample as well. The chain recombines TRBV18 with TRBJ2-5; the D gene could be TRBD1 or TRBD2 (5 bases each). Trimming stripped 5 bases from V and 2 bases from J, with 9 bases between. Germline CDR1 KGHSH, CDR2 LQKENI. The CDR3 covers 13 residues. The CDR3 DNA reads as TGTGCCAGCTCAAGGGGAGAACAAGAGACCCAGTACTTC. Its protein is CASSRGEQETQYF.

V and J are TRBV24-1 and TRBJ2-7, with a weak D call TRBD1 (5 bases). From germline, CDR1 is KGHDR and CDR2 SFDVKD. V dropped 9 bases and J dropped 6 bases, with 20 bases sitting between them. CDR3 size: 14 residues. DNA for the CDR3: TGTGCCACCCGCCCAGGGTTGAAGAGAGGCGAGCAGTACTTC. This codes for CATRPGLKRGEQYF.

The gene calls are TRBV5-1 and TRBJ1-1, with D perhaps matching TRBD1 (6 bases). CDR3 length: 15 residues. Germline values: CDR1 SGHRS, CDR2 YFSETQ. Trimming took off 1 base at V and 4 bases at J, with 14 bases between the two ends. The DNA of the CDR3 is TGCGCCAGCAGCTTGAATACGGGGGCCGGCACTGAAGCTTTCTTT. It is translated as CASSLNTGAGTEAFF.

The CDR3 is CASSPESGTNEKLFF. CDR3 bases: TGTGCCAGCAGCCCGGAAAGCGGAACTAATGAAAAACTGTTTTTT. J is TRBJ1-4 and V is TRBV5-4, with unresolved D. Germline lookup yields CDR1 SGHNT and CDR2 YYREEE (reference sequence). The CDR3 is 15 residues long. The germline V and J ends were trimmed by 4 bases and 1 base, with 11 bases remaining between them.

The chain carries TRBV5-6 and TRBJ1-1; 7 positions match TRBD1. Germline loops: CDR1 SGHDT, CDR2 YYEEEE. This CDR3 is 15 amino acids long. V shed 1 base, J shed 5 bases, and the junction held 8 bases outside the gene matches. The CDR3 region has the DNA TGTGCCAGCAGCTTGATTACAGGGGCAGGGACTGAAGCTTTCTTT. It yields the protein CASSLITGAGTEAFF.

This chain connects TRBV12-3 or TRBV12-4 to TRBJ2-7; D is ambiguous. The V end lost 2 bases, the J end lost 7 bases, and 6 bases lay between the germline ends. The CDR3 contains 11 residues. Here the CDR3 reads CASSLSTEQYF. CDR3 nucleotide sequence: TGTGCCAGCAGTTTATCGACAGAGCAGTACTTC.

The chain is built from TRBV10-1 and TRBJ1-1; TRBD1 matches 7 bases. Looked up from germline, CDR1 is WNHNN and CDR2 is SYGVQD (reference sequence). The length of the CDR3 is 14 residues. Losses at the gene ends were 6 bases for V and 1 base for J; bases not matched to a gene: 5. The CDR3 DNA sequence: TGCGCCAGCAGCTCGGGACAGTCGAACACTGAAGCTTTCTTT. The encoded protein is CASSSGQSNTEAFF.

This clone is a singleton in its sample. The chain carries TRBV9 and TRBJ2-1, with no clear D. The CDR3 is made up of 12 amino acids. CDR1 is SGDLS, CDR2 YYNGEE, per germline. Trimming stripped 2 bases from V and 8 bases from J, with 8 bases between. The CDR3 DNA reads as TGTGCCAGCAGCGTCCGTTTAGATGAGCAGTTCTTC. This gives the protein CASSVRLDEQFF.

The genes are TRBV3-1 (or the pseudogene TRBV3-2) and TRBJ1-5, with a possible D match to TRBD1 (5 bases). The V end lost 2 bases, the J end lost 7 bases, and 12 bases lay between the germline ends. The CDR3 runs 14 residues. The germline V gene encodes CDR1 LGHDT and CDR2 YNNKEL (reference sequence). The CDR3 DNA is TGTGCCAGCAGCCAACTACCCAGGGAACAGCCCCAGCATTTT. Encoded protein: CASSQLPREQPQHF.

This clone was seen more than once but under ten times. The gene calls are TRBV21-1 and TRBJ2-3; the D call of TRBD2 is as the table states it, not checked on the DNA. TRBV21-1 is classified as a pseudogene. The CDR3 contains 18 residues. CDR3 amino acids: CASSKKKGRGTILHTQYF. The CDR3 DNA follows: TGTGCCAGCAGCAAGAAAAAAGGGCGGGGGACAATCCTACATACGCAGTATTTT.

The table lists this clone with a count of one. This sequence joins TRBV19 and TRBJ2-5, with 11 bases lining up with TRBD2. The length of the CDR3 is 17 residues. V dropped 3 bases and J dropped 2; count of bases not matched to a gene: 8. The V gene's germline CDR1 is LNHDA and CDR2 SQIVND (reference sequence). The CDR3 here is CASSIRRLAGKQETQYF. The CDR3 DNA follows: TGTGCCAGTAGTATTCGACGACTAGCGGGGAAACAAGAGACCCAGTACTTC.

This clone showed up just once. The chain has TRBV5-1 and TRBJ2-2; D is unclear. The V gene lost 1 base and the J gene lost 1 base, with 11 bases spanning the gap. Looked up from germline, CDR1 is SGHRS and CDR2 is YFSETQ. There are 16 residues in the CDR3. CDR3 region: CASSLMVGLNTGELFF. The CDR3 DNA reads TGCGCCAGCAGCTTGATGGTTGGGCTGAACACCGGGGAGCTGTTTTTT.

The chain uses TRBV5-1 and TRBJ2-1; TRBD2 agrees at 11 bases. CDR3 length: 15 residues. The germline gives CDR1 SGHRS, CDR2 YFSETQ. Trimming took 4 bases from V and 4 from J; bases not matched to a gene: 4. CDR3 loop: CASSRASGGYNEQFF. As DNA, the CDR3 is TGCGCCAGCAGCCGGGCTAGCGGGGGGTACAATGAGCAGTTCTTC.

The chain couples TRBV19 to TRBJ1-1; D might be TRBD1 (6 bases). The CDR3 covers 12 residues. The germline CDR1 and CDR2 sequences are LNHDA and SQIVND (reference sequence). V gave up 6 bases and J gave up 5 bases, with 10 bases separating them. This chain's CDR3 is CASRNRVTEAFF. The CDR3 coding sequence is TGTGCCAGTAGGAACAGGGTGACTGAAGCTTTCTTT.

The rearrangement joins TRBV3-1 (or the pseudogene TRBV3-2) to TRBJ2-5; D perhaps matches TRBD1 (5 bases). Germline CDR1 LGHDT, CDR2 YNNKEL (reference sequence). Trimming shortened V by 4 bases and J by 1 base, and 13 bases separated the two germline ends. The CDR3 extends over 15 amino acids. The DNA of the CDR3 is TGTGCCAGCAGCCTAAGTTCAGGGTTCCAAGAGACCCAGTACTTC. Residues: CASSLSSGFQETQYF.

The chain combines TRBV6-5 with TRBJ1-5; 7 bases match TRBD1. The J segment lost 3 bases and the V segment lost 5 bases, leaving 7 bases of the junction unmatched. CDR3 length: 15 residues. Germline V CDR1 and CDR2: MNHEY, SVGAGI. The CDR3: CASSPMTGNNQPQHF. The CDR3 DNA reads TGTGCCAGCAGTCCGATGACAGGGAACAATCAGCCCCAGCATTTT.

The V gene is TRBV28, the J gene TRBJ1-5, with D unresolved. V was trimmed by 6 bases and J by 3 bases, leaving 6 bases between them. The germline CDR1 and CDR2 sequences are MDHEN and SYDVKM. The CDR3 runs to 12 residues. CDR3: CASRDLNQPQHF. The CDR3 DNA follows: TGTGCCAGCAGGGATCTCAATCAGCCCCAGCATTTT.

This chain connects TRBV6-6 to TRBJ1-4, with 7 bases that match TRBD1. CDR3 size: 15 residues. V gave up 5 bases and J gave up 2 bases; unmatched junction bases: 5. Looked up from germline, CDR1 is MNHNY and CDR2 is SVGAGI (reference sequence). The CDR3 here is CASSTGDSTNEKLFF. As DNA, the CDR3 is TGTGCCAGCAGTACGGGGGACAGCACTAATGAAAAACTGTTTTTT.

The chain joins TRBV19 to TRBJ1-5, with 8 bases identical to TRBD1. The J segment lost 4 bases and the V segment lost 5 bases, leaving 7 bases of the junction unmatched. The CDR3 is 15 residues long. The germline V gene encodes CDR1 LNHDA and CDR2 SQIVND (reference sequence). In DNA, the CDR3 is TGTGCCAGTAGTGGCCAGGGGGCTCGGAATCAGCCCCAGCATTTT. This translates into CASSGQGARNQPQHF.